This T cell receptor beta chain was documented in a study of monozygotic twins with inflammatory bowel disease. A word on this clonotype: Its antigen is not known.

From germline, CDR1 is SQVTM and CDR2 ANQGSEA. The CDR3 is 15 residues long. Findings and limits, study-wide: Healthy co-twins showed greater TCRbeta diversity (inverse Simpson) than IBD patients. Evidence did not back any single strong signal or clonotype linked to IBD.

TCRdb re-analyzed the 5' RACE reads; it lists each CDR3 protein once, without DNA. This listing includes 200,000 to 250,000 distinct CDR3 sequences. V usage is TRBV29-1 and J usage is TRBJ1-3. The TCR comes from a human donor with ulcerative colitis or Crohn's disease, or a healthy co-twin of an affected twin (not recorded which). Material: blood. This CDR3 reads CSVETAANSGNTIYF.